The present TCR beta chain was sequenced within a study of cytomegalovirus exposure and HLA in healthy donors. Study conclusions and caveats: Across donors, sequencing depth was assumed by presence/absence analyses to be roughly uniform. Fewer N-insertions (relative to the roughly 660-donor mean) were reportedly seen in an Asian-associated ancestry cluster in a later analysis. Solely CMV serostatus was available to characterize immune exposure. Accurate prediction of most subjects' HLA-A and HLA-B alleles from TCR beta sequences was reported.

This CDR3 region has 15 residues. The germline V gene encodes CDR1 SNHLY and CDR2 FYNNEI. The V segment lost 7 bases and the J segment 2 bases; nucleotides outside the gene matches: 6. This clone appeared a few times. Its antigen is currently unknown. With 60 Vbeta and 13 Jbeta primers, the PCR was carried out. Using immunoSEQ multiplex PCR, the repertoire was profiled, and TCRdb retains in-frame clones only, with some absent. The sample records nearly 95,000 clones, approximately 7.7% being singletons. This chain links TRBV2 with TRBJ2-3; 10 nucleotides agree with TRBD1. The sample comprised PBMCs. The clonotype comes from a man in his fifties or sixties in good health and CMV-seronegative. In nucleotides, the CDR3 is TGTGCCAGCACTTCCGGGACAGGGGTCACAGATACGCAGTATTTT. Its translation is CASTSGTGVTDTQYF.